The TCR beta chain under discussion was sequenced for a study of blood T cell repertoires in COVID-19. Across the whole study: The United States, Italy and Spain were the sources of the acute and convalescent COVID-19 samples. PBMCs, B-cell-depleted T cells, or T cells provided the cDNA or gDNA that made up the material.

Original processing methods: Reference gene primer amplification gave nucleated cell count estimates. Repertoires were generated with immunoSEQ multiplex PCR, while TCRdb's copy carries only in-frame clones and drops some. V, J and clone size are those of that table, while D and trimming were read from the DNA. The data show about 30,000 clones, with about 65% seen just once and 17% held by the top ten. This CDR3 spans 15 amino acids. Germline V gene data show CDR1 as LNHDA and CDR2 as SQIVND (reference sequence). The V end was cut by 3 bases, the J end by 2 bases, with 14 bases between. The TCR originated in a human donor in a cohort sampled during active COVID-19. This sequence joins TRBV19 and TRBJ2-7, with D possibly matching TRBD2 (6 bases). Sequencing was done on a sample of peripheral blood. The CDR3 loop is CASSIKTGDTYEQYF. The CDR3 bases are TGTGCCAGTAGTATTAAGACGGGGGATACCTACGAGCAGTACTTC.